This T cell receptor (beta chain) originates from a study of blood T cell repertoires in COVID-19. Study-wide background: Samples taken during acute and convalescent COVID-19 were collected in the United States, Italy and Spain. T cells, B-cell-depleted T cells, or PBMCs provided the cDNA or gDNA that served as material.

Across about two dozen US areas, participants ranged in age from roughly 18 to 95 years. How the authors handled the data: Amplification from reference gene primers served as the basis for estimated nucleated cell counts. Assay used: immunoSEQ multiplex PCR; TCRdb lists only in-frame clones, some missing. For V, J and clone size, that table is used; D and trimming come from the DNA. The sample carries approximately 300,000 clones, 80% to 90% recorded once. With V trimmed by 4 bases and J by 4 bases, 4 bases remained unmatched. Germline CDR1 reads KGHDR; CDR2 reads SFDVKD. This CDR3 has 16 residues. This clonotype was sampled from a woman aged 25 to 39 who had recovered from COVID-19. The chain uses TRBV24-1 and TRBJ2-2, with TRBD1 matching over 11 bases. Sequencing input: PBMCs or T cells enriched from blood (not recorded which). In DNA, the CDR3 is TGTGCCACCAGTGACCAGGGACAGGGGGTCACCGGGGAGCTGTTTTTT. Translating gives CATSDQGQGVTGELFF.